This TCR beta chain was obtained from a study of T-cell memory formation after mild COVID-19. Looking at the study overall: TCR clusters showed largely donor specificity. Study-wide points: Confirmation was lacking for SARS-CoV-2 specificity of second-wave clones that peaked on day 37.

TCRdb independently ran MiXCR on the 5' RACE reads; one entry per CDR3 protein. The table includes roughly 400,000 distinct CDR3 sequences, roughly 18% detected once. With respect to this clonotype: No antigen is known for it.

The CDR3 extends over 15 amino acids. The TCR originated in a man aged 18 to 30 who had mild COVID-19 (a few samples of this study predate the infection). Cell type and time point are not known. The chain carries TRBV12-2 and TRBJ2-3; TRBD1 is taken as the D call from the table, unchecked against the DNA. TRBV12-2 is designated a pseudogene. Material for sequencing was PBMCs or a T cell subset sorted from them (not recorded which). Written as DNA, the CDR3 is TGTGCAAGTCGCCCCCTCTCTGAAATAACAGATACGCAGTATTTT. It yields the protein CASRPLSEITDTQYF.